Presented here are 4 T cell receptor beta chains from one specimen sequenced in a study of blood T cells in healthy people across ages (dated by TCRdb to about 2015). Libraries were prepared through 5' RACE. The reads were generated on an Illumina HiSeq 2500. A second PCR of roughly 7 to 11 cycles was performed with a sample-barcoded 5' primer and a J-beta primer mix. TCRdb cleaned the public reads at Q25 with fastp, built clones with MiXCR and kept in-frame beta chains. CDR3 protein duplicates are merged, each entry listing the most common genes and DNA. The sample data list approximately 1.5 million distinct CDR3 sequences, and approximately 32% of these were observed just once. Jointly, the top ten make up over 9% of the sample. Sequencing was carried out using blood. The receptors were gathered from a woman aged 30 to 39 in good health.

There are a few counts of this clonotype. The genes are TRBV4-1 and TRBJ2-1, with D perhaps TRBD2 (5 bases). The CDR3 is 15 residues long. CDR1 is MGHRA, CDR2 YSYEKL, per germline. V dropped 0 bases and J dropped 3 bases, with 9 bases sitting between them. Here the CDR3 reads CASSQEGLVYNEQFF. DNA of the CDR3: TGCGCCAGCAGCCAAGAAGGACTCGTCTACAATGAGCAGTTCTTC.

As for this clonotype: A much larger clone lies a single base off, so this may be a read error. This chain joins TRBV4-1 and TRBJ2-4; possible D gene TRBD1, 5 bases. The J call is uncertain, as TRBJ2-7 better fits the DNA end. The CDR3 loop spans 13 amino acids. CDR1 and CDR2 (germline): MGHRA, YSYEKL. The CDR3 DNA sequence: TGCGTCAGCAGCACCAGGGTTCACTACGAGCAGTACTTC. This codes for CVSSTRVHYEQYF.

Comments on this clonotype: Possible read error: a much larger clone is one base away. The CDR3 DNA follows: TGTGCCATCAGGGACGAACTAGCGGGCTCCTACGAGCAGTACTTC. It encodes CAIRDELAGSYEQYF. The chain recombines TRBV10-3 with TRBJ2-4; TRBD2 matches 9 bases. The J call may be incorrect, as the DNA end agrees better with TRBJ2-7. Germline CDR1 reads ENHRY; CDR2 reads SYGVKD. The CDR3 is 15 residues long.

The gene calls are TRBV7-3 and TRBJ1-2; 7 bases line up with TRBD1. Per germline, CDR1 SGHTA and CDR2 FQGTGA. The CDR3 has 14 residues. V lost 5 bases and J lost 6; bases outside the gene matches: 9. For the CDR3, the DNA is TGTGCCAGCAGCCAAACTCAAGGGGGCGATGGCTACACCTTC. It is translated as CASSQTQGGDGYTF.